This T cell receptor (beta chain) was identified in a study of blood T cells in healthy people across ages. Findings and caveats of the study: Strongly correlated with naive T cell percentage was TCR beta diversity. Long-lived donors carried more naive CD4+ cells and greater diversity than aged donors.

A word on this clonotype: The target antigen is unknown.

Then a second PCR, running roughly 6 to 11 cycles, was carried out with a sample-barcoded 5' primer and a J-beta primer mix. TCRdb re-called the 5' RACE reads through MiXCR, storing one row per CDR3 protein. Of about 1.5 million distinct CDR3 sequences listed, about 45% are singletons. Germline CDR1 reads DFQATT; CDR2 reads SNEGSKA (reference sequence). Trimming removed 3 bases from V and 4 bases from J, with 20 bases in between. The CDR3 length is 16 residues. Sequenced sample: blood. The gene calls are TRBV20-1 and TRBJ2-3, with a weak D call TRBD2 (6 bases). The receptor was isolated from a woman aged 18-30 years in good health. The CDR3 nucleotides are TGCAGTGCTAGGGACCCCGGTAGCGGAATCCCAGATACGCAGTATTTT. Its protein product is CSARDPGSGIPDTQYF.